This TCR beta chain was obtained from a study of blood T cells in healthy people across ages (dated by TCRdb to the mid-2010s). As for the study more broadly: In model experiments, template switching captured roughly one uniquely barcoded TCR beta cDNA molecule for every two T cells. To track age-related changes in TCR beta repertoire diversity, the study relied on deep sequencing normalized with unique cDNA molecular identifiers. Donors were grouped into four age groups: young (average 16 years), middle-aged (less than 40), aged (approximately 67) and long-lived (roughly 80). Donors of different ages were randomly distributed across sequencing lanes to avoid experimental bias. Two additional independent replicas of 1 million unique cDNA reads from the same blood draw were analyzed for two donors (one aged 18 to 30 and one aged 80 or older). What the authors observed across the whole study: The long-lived group showed more naive CD4+ T cells, fewer expanded clones and increased TCR diversity than the aged group, suggesting age selection. Observed TCR beta diversity correlated strongly with the percentage of naive T cells measured by flow cytometry. As age increased, observed TCR beta diversity per million T cells dropped in a roughly linear way, and a significant reduction was already evident by age about 40. Estimates of total diversity based on one million sequenced T cells were regarded as lower bounds and as underestimates. Because donor CMV infection status was unknown, age-related changes in expanded clonotypes were potentially confounded. Since profiling was done on bulk unsorted PBMCs, naive and antigen-experienced compartments could not be conclusively compared.

In regard to this clonotype: No antigen is known for it. Base-call qualities are not available, and no considerably larger clone is one nucleotide away.

The CDR3 numbers 17 residues from cysteine through phenylalanine. Of the read, only the CDR3 DNA is kept; its 51 bases are in frame from base 1. Per the germline V gene, ENHRY is the CDR1 and SYGVKD is the CDR2. At the junction V is shortened by 6 bases and J by 11 bases; bases outside the gene matches: 19. The roughly 38 donors, aged about 6 to 95 years, were systemically healthy Caucasian individuals from Russia. About 10 milliliters of peripheral blood were collected from each donor into EDTA-treated Vacutainer tubes. PBMCs were isolated by Ficoll-Paque density-gradient centrifugation, with at least 7 million obtained per sample. Total RNA was extracted from PBMCs with Trizol reagent, with at least 6 micrograms obtained per sample. For every donor, an aliquot of PBMCs went through flow cytometry to measure the percentages of naive CD45RAhigh/CD27high T cells. The library was built by means of 5' RACE. TCRdb lists the instrument as Illumina HiSeq 2500. A second PCR of 7 to 11 cycles was performed with a sample-barcoded 5' primer and a J-beta primer mix. Each TCR beta cDNA molecule received a unique molecular identifier from a template-switch 5' adaptor carrying 12 random nucleotides. Each sample yielded at least 2.5 million CDR3-containing paired-end reads. The Mint cDNA synthesis kit, primed by a TRBC-specific oligonucleotide, was used to synthesize first-strand cDNA from all RNA. Following uracil-DNA glycosylase treatment, all cDNA underwent a first 18-cycle PCR with the universal primers M1SS and BC2_uni_R. As for the original processing: For normalization, 1 million high-quality reads, each with a distinct molecular identifier, were randomly selected from each sample. Instead of being binned into consensus sequences, reads that shared molecular identifiers were thrown out. MiTCR, set to a Q25 quality threshold and the strictest error-elimination algorithm, was used for CDR3 identification, clonotype clustering and error correction. A nonparametric unseen species model with Euler transformation was used to estimate lower-bound total TCR beta diversity. The public reads were reanalyzed by TCRdb: fastp trimming at Q25, MiXCR alignment, in-frame beta chains only. Rows with one shared CDR3 protein collapse into an entry with the most common genes and DNA. The V and J calls and clone size are TCRdb's, not the authors'. This sample has about 780,000 distinct CDR3 sequences in its table, and roughly 46% of those were observed once. Clones ranked in the top ten supply 15% to 20% of the sample.

The TCR comes from an elderly man in good health. Recombination connected TRBV10-3 to TRBJ2-5; TRBD2 aligns with 12 central bases. The sample consisted of blood. The sequenced DNA: TGTGCCATCAGGGAGGGACTAGCGGGTGGTGAAGGTCGAGAGCAGTACTTC. Its translation is CAIREGLAGGEGREQYF.